Listed below are T cell receptor beta chains from one sample, sequenced in a study of blood T cell repertoires in COVID-19. Assay used: immunoSEQ multiplex PCR; TCRdb lists only in-frame clones, some missing. The sample lists approximately 300,000 clones, around 89% occurring once. The sample was peripheral blood. The receptors stem from a woman between 40 and 55 years old with acute or convalescent COVID-19. Each CDR3 is given with its conserved first and last residue. The order of the fields is CDR3 protein, CDR3 DNA, CDR3 length, D gene, clone size, V gene, J gene. A D gene is named only where the DNA matches it firmly. Part of the rows lack a size; the others show once, few, many or a class for expanded clones.

CASRSQANYGYTF	TGTGCCAGCAGGTCTCAGGCGAACTATGGCTACACCTTC	13	-	-	TRBV25-1	TRBJ1-2
CASSLGPAGLGNEQFF	TGTGCCAGCAGCTTAGGTCCAGCGGGGTTGGGCAATGAGCAGTTCTTC	16	TRBD2	-	TRBV7-3	TRBJ2-1
CASSQLGQKSGYTF	TGTGCCAGCAGTCAGCTAGGACAGAAGAGTGGCTACACCTTC	14	-	-	TRBV27	TRBJ1-2
CASSEATNEKLFF	TGTGCCAGCTCGGAGGCAACTAATGAAAAACTGTTTTTT	13	-	-	TRBV5-4	TRBJ1-4
CASSLGAGGTNSPLHF	TGCGCCAGCAGCTTGGGGGCAGGGGGAACTAATTCACCCCTCCACTTT	16	TRBD1	-	TRBV5-1	TRBJ1-6
CASSQEASYNEQFF	TGCGCCAGCAGCCAAGAGGCATCCTACAATGAGCAGTTCTTC	14	-	-	TRBV4-1	TRBJ2-1
CASSLRHHSGNTIYF	TGTGCCAGCAGCTTAAGACACCACTCTGGAAACACCATATATTTT	15	-	-	TRBV7-2	TRBJ1-3
CASTPFITRNTEAFF	TGTGCCAGCACCCCGTTTATCACGAGAAACACTGAAGCTTTCTTT	15	-	-	TRBV6-6	TRBJ1-1
CASSLRGGRNEKLFF	TGTGCCAGCAGCCTACGGGGGGGAAGAAATGAAAAACTGTTTTTT	15	-	-	TRBV7-2	TRBJ1-4
CASSLGGLAVLYNEQFF	TGTGCCAGCAGCTTAGGAGGCCTAGCGGTTCTTTACAATGAGCAGTTCTTC	17	TRBD2	-	TRBV7-8	TRBJ2-1
CASDGGANYGYTF	TGTGCCAGCGACGGGGGGGCTAACTATGGCTACACCTTC	13	-	-	TRBV6-5	TRBJ1-2
CASSQVPGRRPDTEAFF	TGCGCCAGCAGCCAAGTCCCAGGGAGGAGGCCTGACACTGAAGCTTTCTTT	17	-	-	TRBV4-1	TRBJ1-1
CASSIARWRTGNTIYF	TGTGCCAGTAGTATAGCACGGTGGAGAACTGGAAACACCATATATTTT	16	-	-	TRBV19	TRBJ1-3
CASTPLTNYGYTF	TGTGCCAGCACCCCCTTAACTAACTATGGCTACACCTTC	13	-	-	TRBV2	TRBJ1-2
CSARAESEAFF	TGCAGTGCTAGAGCGGAGAGTGAAGCTTTCTTT	11	-	-	TRBV20-1	TRBJ1-1
CASSLLSGGQPQHF	TGTGCCAGCAGCTTATTAAGTGGGGGGCAGCCCCAGCATTTT	14	-	-	TRBV7-2	TRBJ1-5
CASSQGYRGGHSGNTIYF	TGCGCCAGCAGCCAAGGGTATCGTGGCGGACACTCTGGAAACACCATATATTTT	18	-	-	TRBV4-1	TRBJ1-3
CATSDLRGQPQHF	TGTGCCACCAGTGATTTGCGGGGGCAGCCCCAGCATTTT	13	-	-	TRBV24-1	TRBJ1-5
CASSQDTNTEAFF	TGTGCCAGCAGCCAGGACACTAACACTGAAGCTTTCTTT	13	-	-	TRBV5-6	TRBJ1-1
CASSEDRETDTQYF	TGTGCCAGCAGCGAGGACAGGGAAACAGATACGCAGTATTTT	14	TRBD1	once	TRBV9	TRBJ2-3
CASSQDADRTLGYTF	TGCGCCAGCAGCCAAGATGCCGACAGGACCCTTGGCTACACCTTC	15	-	-	TRBV4-1	TRBJ1-2
CASSQEGGSGNTIYF	TGCGCCAGCAGCCAAGAAGGGGGCTCTGGAAACACCATATATTTT	15	-	-	TRBV4-1	TRBJ1-3
CASPTGQGVNSPLHF	TGTGCCAGCCCGACCGGACAGGGGGTGAATTCACCCCTCCACTTT	15	TRBD1	-	TRBV2	TRBJ1-6
CAISESKADNSNQPQHF	TGTGCCATCAGTGAGTCGAAGGCAGACAATAGCAATCAGCCCCAGCATTTT	17	-	-	TRBV10-3	TRBJ1-5
CASSYSLSSYNEQFF	TGTGCCAGCAGTTACTCGCTGAGCTCCTACAATGAGCAGTTCTTC	15	-	-	TRBV6-6	TRBJ2-1
CASSLFAGTGGTEAFF	TGTGCCAGCAGCTTGTTTGCCGGGACAGGCGGCACTGAAGCTTTCTTT	16	TRBD1	-	TRBV5-6	TRBJ1-1
CASSESSSGNTIYF	TGCGCCAGCAGTGAGTCCTCCTCTGGAAACACCATATATTTT	14	-	once	TRBV10-1	TRBJ1-3
CASSEWGTGKPDTQYF	TGTGCCAGCAGTGAATGGGGGACAGGGAAGCCAGATACGCAGTATTTT	16	TRBD1	-	TRBV2	TRBJ2-3
CASSEAVAGGRDTQYF	TGCGCCAGCAGTGAGGCGGTTGCGGGGGGGCGAGATACGCAGTATTTT	16	TRBD2	-	TRBV10-1	TRBJ2-3
CAWSNTGVNSPLHF	TGTGCCTGGAGTAATACAGGGGTTAATTCACCCCTCCACTTT	14	TRBD1	once	TRBV30	TRBJ1-6
CASSQRTGAGNSPLHF	TGCGCCAGCAGCCAAAGGACAGGGGCAGGGAATTCACCCCTCCACTTT	16	TRBD1	-	TRBV5-1	TRBJ1-6
CASSLRTDSNQPQHF	TGTGCCAGCAGCCTCAGGACAGATAGCAATCAGCCCCAGCATTTT	15	-	-	TRBV11-2	TRBJ1-5
CASSLESPRSTEAFF	TGTGCCAGCAGCTTAGAATCTCCGCGGAGCACTGAAGCTTTCTTT	15	-	-	TRBV13	TRBJ1-1
CASRNGGGTDTQYF	TGTGCCAGCAGGAACGGAGGAGGCACAGATACGCAGTATTTT	14	-	once	TRBV6-5	TRBJ2-3
CASRKFRPAATGELFF	TGTGCCAGCAGAAAATTTCGCCCTGCGGCGACCGGGGAGCTGTTTTTT	16	-	-	TRBV6-6	TRBJ2-2
CSAPDLSKSTDTQYF	TGCAGCGCGCCGGACTTATCAAAGAGCACAGATACGCAGTATTTT	15	-	-	TRBV29-1	TRBJ2-3
CASRPMLPRDTEAFF	TGCGCCAGCAGACCGATGCTCCCTCGGGACACTGAAGCTTTCTTT	15	-	-	TRBV5-1	TRBJ1-1
CASSETGSSYNSPLHF	TGTGCCAGTAGCGAAACAGGGAGCTCCTATAATTCACCCCTCCACTTT	16	-	-	TRBV19	TRBJ1-6
CAISEAQNYNEQFF	TGTGCCATCAGTGAAGCGCAAAACTACAATGAGCAGTTCTTC	14	-	-	TRBV10-3	TRBJ2-1
CASSQVSNQPQHF	TGTGCCAGCAGTCAGGTTTCCAATCAGCCCCAGCATTTT	13	-	-	TRBV28	TRBJ1-5
CASSLAKTGGSYNSPLHF	TGCGCCAGCAGCTTGGCCAAGACAGGAGGCTCCTATAATTCACCCCTCCACTTT	18	-	-	TRBV5-1	TRBJ1-6
CASTPGAGGGEQFF	TGTGCCAGTACTCCGGGGGCGGGGGGAGGTGAGCAGTTCTTC	14	TRBD2	-	TRBV19	TRBJ2-1